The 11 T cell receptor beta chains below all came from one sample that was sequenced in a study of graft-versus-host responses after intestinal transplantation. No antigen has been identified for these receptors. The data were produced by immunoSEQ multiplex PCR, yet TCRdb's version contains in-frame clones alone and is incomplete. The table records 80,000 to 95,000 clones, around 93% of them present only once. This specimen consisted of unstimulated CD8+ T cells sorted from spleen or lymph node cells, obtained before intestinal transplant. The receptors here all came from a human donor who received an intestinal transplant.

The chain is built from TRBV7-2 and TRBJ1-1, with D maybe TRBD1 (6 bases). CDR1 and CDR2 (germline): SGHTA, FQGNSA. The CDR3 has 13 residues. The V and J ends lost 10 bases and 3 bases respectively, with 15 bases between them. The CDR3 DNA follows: TGTGCCACCAAACAGGGAAAGTACACTGAAGCTTTCTTT. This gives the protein CATKQGKYTEAFF.

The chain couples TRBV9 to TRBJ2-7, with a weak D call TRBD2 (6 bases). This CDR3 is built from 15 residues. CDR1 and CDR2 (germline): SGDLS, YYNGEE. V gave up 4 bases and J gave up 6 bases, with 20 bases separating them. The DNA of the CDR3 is TGTGCCAGCAGCTACAGTGGGACTCCAGTGGGCGAGCAGTACTTC. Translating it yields CASSYSGTPVGEQYF.

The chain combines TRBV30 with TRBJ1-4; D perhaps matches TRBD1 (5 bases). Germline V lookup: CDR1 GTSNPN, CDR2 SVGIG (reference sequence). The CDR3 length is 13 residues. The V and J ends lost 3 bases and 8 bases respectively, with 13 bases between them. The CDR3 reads CAWSMGGEEKLFF. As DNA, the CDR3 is TGTGCCTGGAGCATGGGGGGAGAAGAAAAACTGTTTTTT.

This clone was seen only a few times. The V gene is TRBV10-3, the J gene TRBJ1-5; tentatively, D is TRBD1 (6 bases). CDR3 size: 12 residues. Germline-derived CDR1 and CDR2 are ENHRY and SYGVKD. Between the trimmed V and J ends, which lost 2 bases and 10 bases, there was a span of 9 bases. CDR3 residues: CAISEGGQPQHF. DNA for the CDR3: TGTGCCATCAGTGAGGGGGGACAACCCCAGCATTTT.

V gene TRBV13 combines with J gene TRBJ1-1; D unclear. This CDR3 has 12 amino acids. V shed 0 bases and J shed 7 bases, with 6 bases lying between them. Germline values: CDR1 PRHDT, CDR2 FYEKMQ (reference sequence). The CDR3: CASSLGGLEAFF. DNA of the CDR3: TGTGCCAGCAGCTTAGGAGGACTTGAAGCTTTCTTT.

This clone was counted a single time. CDR3 sequence reads: CASSARGGAYNEQFF. The CDR3 DNA reads TGTGCCAGCAGCGCCCGCGGGGGCGCCTACAATGAGCAGTTCTTC. The chain is built from TRBV7-6 and TRBJ2-1; TRBD2 is a possible D gene (7 bases). Per germline, CDR1 SGHVS and CDR2 FNYEAQ. The length of the CDR3 is 15 residues. V lost 5 bases to trimming and J lost 2 bases, with 13 bases between them.

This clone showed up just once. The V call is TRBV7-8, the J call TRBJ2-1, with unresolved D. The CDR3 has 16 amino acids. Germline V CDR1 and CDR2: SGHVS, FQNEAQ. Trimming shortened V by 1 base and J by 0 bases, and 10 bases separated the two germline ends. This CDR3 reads CASSLGTDTSYNEQFF. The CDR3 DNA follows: TGTGCCAGCAGCTTAGGCACAGATACCTCCTACAATGAGCAGTTCTTC.

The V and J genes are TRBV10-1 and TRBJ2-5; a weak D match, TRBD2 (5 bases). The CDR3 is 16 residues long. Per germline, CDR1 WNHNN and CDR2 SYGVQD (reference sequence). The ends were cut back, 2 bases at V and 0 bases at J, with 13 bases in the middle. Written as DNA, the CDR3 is TGCGCCAGCAGTGAGAAGCTAGCTATGTACCAAGAGACCCAGTACTTC. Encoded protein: CASSEKLAMYQETQYF.

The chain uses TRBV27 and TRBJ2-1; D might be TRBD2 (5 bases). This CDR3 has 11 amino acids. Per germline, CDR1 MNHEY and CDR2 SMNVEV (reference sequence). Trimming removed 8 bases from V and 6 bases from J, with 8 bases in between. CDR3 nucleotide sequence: TGTGCCAGCGGTGAGGGCAATGAGCAGTTCTTC. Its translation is CASGEGNEQFF.

The CDR3 sequence is CASSLGGDSGYTIYF. CDR3 nucleotide sequence: TGTGCCAGCAGCTTGGGTGGGGACAGCGGCTACACCATATATTTT. The J gene is TRBJ1-3, the V gene TRBV5-6, with TRBD1 identical over 7 bases. Germline CDR1 is SGHDT and CDR2 is YYEEEE. V was clipped by 0 bases and J by 8 bases; unmatched bases: 8. This CDR3 has 15 amino acids.

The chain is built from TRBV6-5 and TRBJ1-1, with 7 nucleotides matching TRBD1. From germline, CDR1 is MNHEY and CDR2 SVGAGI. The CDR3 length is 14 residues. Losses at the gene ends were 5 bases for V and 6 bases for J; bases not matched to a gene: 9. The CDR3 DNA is TGTGCCAGCAGTCCGTATCAGGGGGGACCTGAAGCTTTCTTT. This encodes CASSPYQGGPEAFF.